This is a list of T cell receptor beta chains from one sample in a study of blood T cell repertoires in COVID-19. Method: immunoSEQ multiplex PCR; TCRdb's copy keeps in-frame clones and lacks some. The sample has 300,000 or so clones; approximately 90% are singletons. Specimen: peripheral blood. Receptors were obtained from a woman aged 35 to 49 with acute or convalescent COVID-19. CDR3s include the opening cysteine and the closing phenylalanine or tryptophan. Each record gives: V gene, J gene, CDR3 protein.

v_call: TRBV19; j_call: TRBJ2-3; cdr3_aa: CASSIARTDTQYF
v_call: TRBV4-2; j_call: TRBJ1-6; cdr3_aa: CASSQGSSPLHF
v_call: TRBV2; j_call: TRBJ2-5; cdr3_aa: CASSEAPLSGGGTQYF
v_call: TRBV15; j_call: TRBJ1-4; cdr3_aa: CATIQATNEKLFF
v_call: TRBV4-1; j_call: TRBJ2-1; cdr3_aa: CASSQESTSGGLNEQFF
v_call: TRBV7-9; j_call: TRBJ1-1; cdr3_aa: CASSLVRTAEAFF
v_call: TRBV5-1; j_call: TRBJ2-1; cdr3_aa: CASSLDSSGRTNEQFF
v_call: TRBV2; j_call: TRBJ1-4; cdr3_aa: CASRQGPNEKLFF
v_call: TRBV6-5; j_call: TRBJ1-3; cdr3_aa: CASSRTGPGNTIYF
v_call: TRBV14; j_call: TRBJ1-2; cdr3_aa: CASSQARTGVDGYTF
v_call: TRBV23-1; j_call: TRBJ2-5; cdr3_aa: CASSRRQGSGETQYF
v_call: TRBV19; j_call: TRBJ1-1; cdr3_aa: CASSLSHRVSAEAFF
v_call: TRBV2; j_call: TRBJ1-1; cdr3_aa: CATLRVPDTEAFF
v_call: TRBV19; j_call: TRBJ2-1; cdr3_aa: CASSKGTNYNEQFF
v_call: TRBV4-2; j_call: TRBJ1-1; cdr3_aa: CASSLFRGVNTEAFF
v_call: TRBV30; j_call: TRBJ1-1; cdr3_aa: CAWSLSEAFF
v_call: TRBV6-1; j_call: TRBJ2-3; cdr3_aa: CASSDRSSTDTQYF
v_call: TRBV7-8; j_call: TRBJ1-2; cdr3_aa: CASSLNIQPRYGYTF
v_call: TRBV7-9; j_call: TRBJ2-2; cdr3_aa: CASSREDGELFF
v_call: TRBV5-1; j_call: TRBJ1-2; cdr3_aa: CASSSGPRQGAQYGYTF
v_call: TRBV5-1; j_call: TRBJ1-1; cdr3_aa: CASSYGAEAFF
v_call: TRBV5-1; j_call: TRBJ1-4; cdr3_aa: CASSVRGRTNEKLFF
v_call: TRBV4-1; j_call: TRBJ1-2; cdr3_aa: CASSQDIGYRNYGYTF
v_call: TRBV27; j_call: TRBJ1-1; cdr3_aa: CASSLYTGGNTEAFF
v_call: TRBV7-2; j_call: TRBJ1-1; cdr3_aa: CASSLSETEAFF
v_call: TRBV2; j_call: TRBJ1-1; cdr3_aa: CASSPTEGTGDTEAFF
v_call: TRBV5-1; j_call: TRBJ1-3; cdr3_aa: CASSLVGTASGNTIYF
v_call: TRBV5-1; j_call: TRBJ1-1; cdr3_aa: CASSLDRGQGSSEAFF
v_call: TRBV12-5; j_call: TRBJ2-5; cdr3_aa: CASGPPAPGKTQYF
v_call: TRBV15; j_call: TRBJ2-2; cdr3_aa: CATSRGRGFYGGELFF
v_call: TRBV11-2; j_call: TRBJ2-1; cdr3_aa: CASSLAGGYNYEQFF
v_call: TRBV9; j_call: TRBJ2-2; cdr3_aa: CASSVGLATGELFF
v_call: TRBV4-2; j_call: TRBJ1-1; cdr3_aa: CASSHGGNTEAFF
v_call: TRBV6-5; j_call: TRBJ1-6; cdr3_aa: CASLPLETYNSPLHF
v_call: TRBV10-3; j_call: TRBJ2-2; cdr3_aa: CAISESGQPRTCTGELFF
v_call: TRBV19; j_call: TRBJ2-1; cdr3_aa: CATRLAGVSGNEQFF
v_call: TRBV27; j_call: TRBJ2-1; cdr3_aa: CASSLGREVKQFF
v_call: TRBV5-1; j_call: TRBJ2-5; cdr3_aa: CASSPGTTYQETQYF
v_call: TRBV12-3/TRBV12-4; j_call: TRBJ2-1; cdr3_aa: CASSGTGFGEQFF
v_call: TRBV27; j_call: TRBJ2-3; cdr3_aa: CASSPGLAGAFTDTQYF
v_call: TRBV7-7; j_call: TRBJ2-3; cdr3_aa: CASSLNLAPDTQYF
v_call: TRBV19; j_call: TRBJ2-1; cdr3_aa: CASSLGEGYNEQFF
v_call: TRBV30; j_call: TRBJ1-6; cdr3_aa: CAWSYLGQGHSPLHF
v_call: TRBV4-2; j_call: TRBJ1-1; cdr3_aa: CASSQQDGGGTEAFF
v_call: TRBV7-3; j_call: TRBJ2-5; cdr3_aa: CASSKSGGAETQYF
v_call: TRBV12-5; j_call: TRBJ1-5; cdr3_aa: CASGLPNSNQPQHF
v_call: TRBV9; j_call: TRBJ2-3; cdr3_aa: CASSLDPGDRGRDTQYF
v_call: TRBV3-1/TRBV3-2; j_call: TRBJ2-5; cdr3_aa: CASSQDQGLAQETQYF
v_call: TRBV3-1/TRBV3-2; j_call: TRBJ1-1; cdr3_aa: CASSGGTGVSEAFF
v_call: TRBV30; j_call: TRBJ1-1; cdr3_aa: CAWSVGQNTEAFF
v_call: TRBV6-6; j_call: TRBJ1-6; cdr3_aa: CASSTGRTINSPLHF
v_call: TRBV24-1; j_call: TRBJ2-5; cdr3_aa: CATSDFQGHRETQYF
v_call: TRBV5-1; j_call: TRBJ1-2; cdr3_aa: CASSLDAANYGYTF
v_call: TRBV7-9; j_call: TRBJ2-1; cdr3_aa: CASSLSGQYNEQFF